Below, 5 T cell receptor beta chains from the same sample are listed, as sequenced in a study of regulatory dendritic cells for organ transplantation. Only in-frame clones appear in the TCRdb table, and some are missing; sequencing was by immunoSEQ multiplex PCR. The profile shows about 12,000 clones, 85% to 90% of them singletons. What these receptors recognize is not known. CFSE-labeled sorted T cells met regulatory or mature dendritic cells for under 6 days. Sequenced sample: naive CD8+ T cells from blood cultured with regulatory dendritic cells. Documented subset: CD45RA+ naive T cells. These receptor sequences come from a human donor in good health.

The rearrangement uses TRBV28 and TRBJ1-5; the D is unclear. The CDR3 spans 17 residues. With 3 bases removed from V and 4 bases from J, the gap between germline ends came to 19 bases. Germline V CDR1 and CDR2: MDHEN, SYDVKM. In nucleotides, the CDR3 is TGTGCCAGCAGTTTGATAGCGCCGTCGGGGTTTAATCAGCCCCAGCATTTT. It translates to CASSLIAPSGFNQPQHF. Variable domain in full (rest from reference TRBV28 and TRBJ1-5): DVKVTQSSRYLVKRTGEKVFLECVQDMDHENMFWYRQDPGLGLRLIYFSYDVKMKEKGDIPEGYSVSREKKERFSLILESASTNQTSMYLCASSLIAPSGFNQPQHFGDGTRLSIL.

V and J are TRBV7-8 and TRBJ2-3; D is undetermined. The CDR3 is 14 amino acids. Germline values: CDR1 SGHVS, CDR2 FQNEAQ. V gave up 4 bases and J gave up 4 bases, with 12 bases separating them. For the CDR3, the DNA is TGTGCCAGCAGCTCGCGGACCATTCCAGATACGCAGTATTTT. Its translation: CASSSRTIPDTQYF. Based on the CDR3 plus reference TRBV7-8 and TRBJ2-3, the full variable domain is GAGVSQSPRYKVAKRGQDVALRCDPISGHVSLFWYQQALGQGPEFLTYFQNEAQLDKSGLPSDRFFAERPEGSVSTLKIQRTQQEDSAVYLCASSSRTIPDTQYFGPGTRLTVL.

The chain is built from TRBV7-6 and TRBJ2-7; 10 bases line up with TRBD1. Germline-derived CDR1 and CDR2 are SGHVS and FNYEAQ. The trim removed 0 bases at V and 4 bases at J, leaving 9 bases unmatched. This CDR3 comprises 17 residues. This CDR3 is CASSLAPLGTGAYEQYF. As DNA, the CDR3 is TGTGCCAGCAGCTTAGCCCCACTAGGGACAGGGGCTTACGAGCAGTACTTC. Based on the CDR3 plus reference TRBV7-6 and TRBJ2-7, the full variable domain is GAGVSQSPRYKVTKRGQDVALRCDPISGHVSLYWYRQALGQGPEFLTYFNYEAQQDKSGLPNDRFSAERPEGSISTLTIQRTEQRDSAMYRCASSLAPLGTGAYEQYFGPGTRLTVT.

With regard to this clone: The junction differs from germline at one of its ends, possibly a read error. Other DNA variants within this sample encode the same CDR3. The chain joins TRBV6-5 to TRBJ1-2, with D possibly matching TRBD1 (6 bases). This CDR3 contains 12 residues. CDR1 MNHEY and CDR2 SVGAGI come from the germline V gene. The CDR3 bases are TGCGCCAGCAGTTTCAGGGGCTATGGCTACACCTTC. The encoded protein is CASSFRGYGYTF.

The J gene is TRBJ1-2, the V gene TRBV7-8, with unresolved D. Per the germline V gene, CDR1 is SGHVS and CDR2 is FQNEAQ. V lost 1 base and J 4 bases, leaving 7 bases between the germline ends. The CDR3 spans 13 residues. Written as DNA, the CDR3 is TGTGCCAGCAGCTTAGGAGGGATCTATGGCTACACCTTC. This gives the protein CASSLGGIYGYTF. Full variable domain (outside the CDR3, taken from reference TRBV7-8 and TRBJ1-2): GAGVSQSPRYKVAKRGQDVALRCDPISGHVSLFWYQQALGQGPEFLTYFQNEAQLDKSGLPSDRFFAERPEGSVSTLKIQRTQQEDSAVYLCASSLGGIYGYTFGSGTRLTVV.